The subject of this entry is one T cell receptor beta chain. Antigen: not known. TCRdb's copy holds only in-frame clones and misses some; the assay was immunoSEQ multiplex PCR. The sample has roughly 230,000 clones, around 91% seen once. Among the 110 or so subjects of the validation cohort, separate from the roughly 730-subject first cohort, were the donors. This record comes from a study of cytomegalovirus exposure and HLA in healthy donors. Findings and limits, study-wide: According to reports, the classifier identified cytomegalovirus status with high specificity and sensitivity. Cytomegalovirus-associated TCR beta chains were listed, numbering more than 150.

The CDR3 totals 11 residues. Germline CDR1 and CDR2: LNHDA and SQIVND (reference sequence). The germline V and J ends were trimmed by 5 bases and 3 bases, with 4 bases remaining between them. The sample comprised PBMCs. This chain links TRBV19 with TRBJ1-1; the D is unclear. The receptor was derived from a woman in her 30s in good health and CMV-seronegative. The CDR3 DNA follows: TGTGCCAGTAGTCTGGACACTGAAGCTTTCTTT. Translation: CASSLDTEAFF.